This TCR beta chain derives from a study of blood T cell repertoires in COVID-19. The CDR3 totals 14 residues. CDR1 and CDR2 (germline): KGHSH, LQKENI. The trim removed 6 bases at V and 5 bases at J, leaving 4 bases unmatched. Clones were sequenced by immunoSEQ multiplex PCR, and TCRdb holds only the in-frame ones, with some missing. The sample has some 15,000 clones, roughly 87% seen once. The origin of this receptor is a human donor in a cohort sampled during active COVID-19. Material for sequencing was peripheral blood. The chain has TRBV18 and TRBJ2-5; TRBD2 aligns across 12 bases. The CDR3, as DNA: TGTGCCAGCTCTCGGACTAGCGGGGATGAGACCCAGTACTTC. This gives the protein CASSRTSGDETQYF.